The following is a T cell receptor (beta chain) sequence with its context. Its antigen remains undetermined. These data come from a study of T cells expressing NK-cell markers (dated by TCRdb to the early 2020s). Study-wide context: Three sorted T-cell subsets (CD3+CD56+NKG2C+, CD3+CD56+NKG2C- and CD3+CD56-NKG2C+) from under 10 donors had their TCR beta-chain repertoires profiled. The study sequenced eight donors, all healthy volunteers chosen at random: three men and five women. Libraries were sequenced as 2 x 150 bp reads on Illumina HiSeq 2000/2500, MiSeq or NextSeq. Of the eight sequenced donors, seven were found to be HCMV-seropositive and one was found to be HCMV-seronegative. What the research found in general, with its limitations: It remained unclear whether the expanded NKG2C-expressing T cell clones were specific for HCMV antigens. Those dominant clonotypes were again the most abundant among CD3+CD56-NKG2C+ cells in a handful of donors, at about 25-65%. In over five donors, the dominant CD3+CD56+NKG2C+ clonotypes were among the top 10 CD8+ clonotypes and accounted for roughly 1.0-8% of CD8+ T cells.

HCMV serostatus was determined by detecting HCMV-specific IgG in serum with a commercial ELISA kit. Ficoll density gradient centrifugation was used to isolate peripheral blood mononuclear cells from blood. For sequencing, an Illumina HiSeq 2000 was employed. TCR beta cDNA libraries were prepared using 5'RACE template switching, which introduced a universal primer site and unique molecular identifiers. Synthesis of cDNA was primed from the TCR beta constant segment and was followed by two consecutive PCR amplification steps. In the source study's methods: MIGEC handled demultiplexing of the reads and grouping by UMI, while MiTCR was used to assemble and quantify clonotypes. Only TCR cDNA sequences supported by at least two reads were kept to exclude erroneous sequences. The tcR package was used for downstream repertoire analysis, with clonotypes matched between fractions based on CDR3 nucleotide sequence plus V segment. VDJmatch was used to annotate antigen specificity against VDJdb, with one amino acid substitution allowed in CDR3. TCRdb reprocessed the reads and assigns one entry to each CDR3 protein sequence, leaving out DNA. For this entry, the V and J calls and clone size follow TCRdb and not the study's own pipeline. The sample's table lists a count of 500,000 or so distinct CDR3 sequences. Around 4% of the sample belongs to the ten largest clones.

The CDR3 has 15 amino acids, counting the end cysteine and phenylalanine. DNA was not recorded. For CDR1 and CDR2, the germline V gene lists SGDLS and YYNGEE. The origin of this receptor is a man aged 18 to 35 in good health. Donor details come from another sample of the same person, matched by shared clones. The sequenced material came from blood T cells: a sorted CD56 or NKG2C T cell subset, CD4+ or CD8+ T cells, or bulk PBMC T cells (not recorded which). The chain uses TRBV9 and TRBJ1-1. CDR3 reads: CASSLSGTMNTEAFF. The variable domain in full, with residues beyond the CDR3 obtained from the reference TRBV9 and TRBJ1-1 genes, is DSGVTQTPKHLITATGQRVTLRCSPRSGDLSVYWYQQSLDQGLQFLIQYYNGEERAKGNILERFSAQQFPDLHSELNLSSLELGDSALYFCASSLSGTMNTEAFFGQGTRLTVV.